This T cell receptor beta chain was documented in a study of blood T cell repertoires in COVID-19. At the level of the study: Sites in the United States, Italy and Spain provided acute and convalescent COVID-19 samples. Sources were T cells, B-cell-depleted T cells, or PBMCs; the material itself was cDNA or gDNA.

V was clipped by 0 bases and J by 7 bases, with 10 bases between them. In germline, CDR1 is LGHDT, CDR2 YNNKEL (reference sequence). The CDR3 runs 14 residues. Profiled with immunoSEQ multiplex PCR; TCRdb holds only in-frame clones, not every one. The table records 150,000 to 180,000 clones, 65% to 90% of them present only once. The TCR comes from a woman aged 60-75 years with COVID-19, enrolled during active disease. Sequencing was performed on peripheral blood. The chain is built from TRBV3-1 (or the pseudogene TRBV3-2) and TRBJ1-5; the D gene is possibly TRBD1 (5 bases). In DNA form, the CDR3 reads TGTGCCAGCAGCCAAGATTGGGGGGGGCAGCCCCAGCATTTT. This codes for CASSQDWGGQPQHF.